Presented here are 4 T cell receptor beta chains from one specimen sequenced in a study of regulatory T cells in long-lasting Graves disease. Time point: persistent/refractory GD, antithyroid drugs over 5 years with positive TRAb. The TCR library was made from RNA that had been extracted from PBMCs in TRIzol. TCR beta libraries were built with iRepertoire HTBI primers and Arm-PCR of CDR3 regions. TCRdb reanalysed the multiplex PCR reads using MiXCR and keeps one entry per CDR3 protein. The profile shows hundreds of thousands of distinct CDR3 sequences, approximately 22% of them singletons. Here the sequenced sample was peripheral blood mononuclear cells (PBMCs), taken when the disease was refractory, from a patient treated with antithyroid drugs. These TCRs come from a female donor with Graves disease.

This clonotype was recorded at least ten times. V and J are TRBV6-1 and TRBJ1-1, with 7 nucleotides matching TRBD1. The junction had 10 bases not matched to a gene; V was cut back by 5 bases and J by 1 base. CDR3 size: 16 residues. Germline V gene data show CDR1 as MNHNS and CDR2 as SASEGT. The DNA of the CDR3 is TGTGCCAGCAGTCAGTTTTTAAGGGGGCCGAACACTGAAGCTTTCTTT. It is translated as CASSQFLRGPNTEAFF.

This clonotype was counted ten times or more. The chain recombines TRBV6-5 with TRBJ1-1; D may be TRBD1 (5 bases). The ends were cut back, 2 bases at V and 1 base at J, with 11 bases in the middle. Germline V gene lookup returns CDR1 MNHEY and CDR2 SVGAGI. The CDR3 totals 15 residues. The CDR3 DNA sequence: TGTGCCAGCAGTTACAGGGGAGGATCGAACACTGAAGCTTTCTTT. Translated: CASSYRGGSNTEAFF.

The V gene is TRBV5-4, the J gene TRBJ2-3; D possibly corresponds to TRBD2 (5 bases). The CDR3 covers 14 residues. Looked up from germline, CDR1 is SGHNT and CDR2 is YYREEE (reference sequence). Trimming removed 0 bases at V and 6 bases at J, with 11 bases between. CDR3 loop: CASSLVASSDTQYF. CDR3 in DNA: TGTGCCAGCAGCTTGGTGGCTAGCAGCGATACGCAGTATTTT.

This clonotype was counted between two and nine times. The chain couples TRBV5-1 to TRBJ1-1; D unresolved. V lost 2 bases and J 1 base, leaving 9 bases between the germline ends. From germline, CDR1 is SGHRS and CDR2 YFSETQ. This CDR3 is 14 amino acids long. CDR3 region: CASSLQPQNTEAFF. The CDR3 DNA follows: TGCGCCAGCAGCTTACAACCCCAGAACACTGAAGCTTTCTTT.